This T cell receptor (beta chain) was recorded in a study of CD8 T cells in ankylosing spondylitis. This clonotype has just a few counts. This CDR3 has 14 residues. Trimming took off 3 bases at V and 3 bases at J, with 15 bases between the two ends. Germline V lookup: CDR1 DFQATT, CDR2 SNEGSKA (reference sequence). TCRdb used MiXCR to reprocess the 5' RACE reads, holding one entry per CDR3 protein. Altogether 350,000 to 400,000 distinct CDR3 sequences are present, 20% being singletons, with the ten largest covering under 15%. This sequence was found in a male donor with ankylosing spondylitis or in good health (not recorded which). The rearrangement links TRBV20-1 to TRBJ2-7; TRBD1 is a possible D gene (6 bases). Sequencing was done on a sample of blood, either unsorted or a sorted T cell fraction (not recorded which). The CDR3, as DNA: TGCAGTGCTAGGGGACACGGAGTCCTCTACGAGCAGTACTTC. It is translated as CSARGHGVLYEQYF.